This T cell receptor beta chain is drawn from a study of T cell changes during pregnancy in multiple sclerosis. The data were produced by immunoSEQ multiplex PCR, yet TCRdb's version contains in-frame clones alone and is incomplete. This repertoire shows about 64,000 clones, 95% to 97% found once; its top ten account for 2.5%. J was trimmed by 7 bases and V by 6 bases; bases with no gene match: 8. CDR1 SGDLS and CDR2 YYNGEE come from the germline V gene. The CDR3 consists of 14 residues. This clonotype was obtained from a female donor with multiple sclerosis, enrolled in a pregnancy study. The chain is built from TRBV9 and TRBJ2-2; 8 nucleotides match TRBD2. The sample was CD8+ T cells from peripheral blood mononuclear cells, taken after pregnancy. The CDR3 region is CASTREGLGGELFF. The CDR3 region has the DNA TGTGCCAGCACTCGGGAGGGCCTTGGCGGGGAGCTGTTTTTT. The full variable domain, in which reference TRBV9 and TRBJ2-2 provide the parts outside the CDR3, is DSGVTQTPKHLITATGQRVTLRCSPRSGDLSVYWYQQSLDQGLQFLIQYYNGEERAKGNILERFSAQQFPDLHSELNLSSLELGDSALYFCASTREGLGGELFFGEGSRLTVL.